These 5 T cell receptor beta chains were all obtained from the same sample, sequenced in a study of memory CD4+ T cells and cytomegalovirus serostatus. The sort gate was single viable CD3+CD4+CD8-CD45RO+ cells for memory CD4+ T cells. TCRdb keeps only in-frame clones here, not all; method: immunoSEQ multiplex PCR. The sample includes around 33,000 clones, around 74% seen only once; the top ten take roughly 0.63%. Sequencing input: memory CD4+ T cells from blood. Every receptor here comes from an adult in good health and CMV-seronegative. Some clones in this sample may be carry-over from other donors' samples.

This clone has more than one count but fewer than ten. The CDR3 region is CASSPLFQSSYNEQFF. CDR3 DNA sequence: TGTGCCAGCAGCCCCCTATTTCAGAGTTCCTACAATGAGCAGTTCTTC. The chain combines TRBV14 with TRBJ2-1; D is unresolved. Germline V gene sequence: CDR1 SGHDN, CDR2 FVKESK. The CDR3 is made up of 16 amino acids. V gave up 4 bases and J gave up 1 base, with 14 bases separating them.

The V call is TRBV5-1, the J call TRBJ2-2; 8 bases agree with TRBD1. The V and J ends lost 0 bases and 6 bases, in that order; junction bases with no gene match: 7. The CDR3 extends over 16 amino acids. The germline CDR1 and CDR2 sequences are SGHRS and YFSETQ. The CDR3 coding sequence is TGCGCCAGCAGCTTGGGGACAGGGCTAATGGCCGGGGAGCTGTTTTTT. This codes for CASSLGTGLMAGELFF.

This clone was counted a single time. The chain is built from TRBV19 and TRBJ1-5; TRBD1 might be the D (6 bases). The CDR3 has 15 residues. The V gene's germline CDR1 is LNHDA and CDR2 SQIVND (reference sequence). V gave up 4 bases and J gave up 4 bases, with 14 bases separating them. The CDR3 sequence: CASSKSGTYNQPQHF. The CDR3 bases are TGTGCCAGTAGTAAGTCCGGGACATATAATCAGCCCCAGCATTTT.

The J gene is TRBJ1-3, the V gene TRBV18; 9 nucleotides line up with TRBD1. The trim removed 3 bases at V and 0 bases at J, leaving 3 bases unmatched. This CDR3 has 16 amino acids. CDR1 and CDR2 from the germline V gene are KGHSH and LQKENI. As DNA, the CDR3 is TGTGCCAGCTCACCGACAGGGGGAATCTCTGGAAACACCATATATTTT. This codes for CASSPTGGISGNTIYF.

This rearrangement joins TRBV4-1 to TRBJ1-2, with a possible D match to TRBD1 (5 bases). The V end lost 2 bases, the J end lost 4 bases, and 14 bases lay between the germline ends. The CDR3 has 15 residues. CDR1 and CDR2 from the germline V gene are MGHRA and YSYEKL. The CDR3 DNA follows: TGCGCCAGCAGCCAACCAGACAGTCTTACCTATGGCTACACCTTC. Translated, it gives CASSQPDSLTYGYTF.